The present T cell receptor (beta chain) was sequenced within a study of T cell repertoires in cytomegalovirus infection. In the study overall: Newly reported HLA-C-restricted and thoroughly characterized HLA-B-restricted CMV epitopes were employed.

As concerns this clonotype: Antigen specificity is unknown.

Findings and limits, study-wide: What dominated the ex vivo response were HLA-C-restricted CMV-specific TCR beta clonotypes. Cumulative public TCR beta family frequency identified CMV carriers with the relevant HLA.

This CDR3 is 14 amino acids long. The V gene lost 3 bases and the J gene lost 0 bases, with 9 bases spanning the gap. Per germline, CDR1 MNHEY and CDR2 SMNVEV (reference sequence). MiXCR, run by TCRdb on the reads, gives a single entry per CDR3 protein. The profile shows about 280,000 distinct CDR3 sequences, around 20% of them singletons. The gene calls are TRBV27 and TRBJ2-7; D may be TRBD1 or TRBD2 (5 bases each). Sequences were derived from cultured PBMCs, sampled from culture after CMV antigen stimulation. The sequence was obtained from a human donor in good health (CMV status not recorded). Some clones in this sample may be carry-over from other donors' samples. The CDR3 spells CASSFLGPSYEQYF. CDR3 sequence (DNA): TGTGCCAGCAGTTTTCTGGGACCCTCCTACGAGCAGTACTTC.